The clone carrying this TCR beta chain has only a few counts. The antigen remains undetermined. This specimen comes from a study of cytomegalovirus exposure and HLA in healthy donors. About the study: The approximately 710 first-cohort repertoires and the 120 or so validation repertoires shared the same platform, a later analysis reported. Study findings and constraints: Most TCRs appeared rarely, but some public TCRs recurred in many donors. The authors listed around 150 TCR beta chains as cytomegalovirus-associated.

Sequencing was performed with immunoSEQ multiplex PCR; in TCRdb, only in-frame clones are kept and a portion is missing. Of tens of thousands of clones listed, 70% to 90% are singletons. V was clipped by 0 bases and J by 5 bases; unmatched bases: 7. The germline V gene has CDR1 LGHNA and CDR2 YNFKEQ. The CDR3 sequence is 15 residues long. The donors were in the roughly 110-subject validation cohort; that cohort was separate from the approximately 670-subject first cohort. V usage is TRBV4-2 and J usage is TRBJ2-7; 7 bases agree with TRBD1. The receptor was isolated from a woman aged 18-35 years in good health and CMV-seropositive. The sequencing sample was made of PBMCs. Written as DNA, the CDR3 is TGTGCCAGCAGCCAAGAAGAGACAGGGTCCCACGAGCAGTACTTC. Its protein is CASSQEETGSHEQYF.